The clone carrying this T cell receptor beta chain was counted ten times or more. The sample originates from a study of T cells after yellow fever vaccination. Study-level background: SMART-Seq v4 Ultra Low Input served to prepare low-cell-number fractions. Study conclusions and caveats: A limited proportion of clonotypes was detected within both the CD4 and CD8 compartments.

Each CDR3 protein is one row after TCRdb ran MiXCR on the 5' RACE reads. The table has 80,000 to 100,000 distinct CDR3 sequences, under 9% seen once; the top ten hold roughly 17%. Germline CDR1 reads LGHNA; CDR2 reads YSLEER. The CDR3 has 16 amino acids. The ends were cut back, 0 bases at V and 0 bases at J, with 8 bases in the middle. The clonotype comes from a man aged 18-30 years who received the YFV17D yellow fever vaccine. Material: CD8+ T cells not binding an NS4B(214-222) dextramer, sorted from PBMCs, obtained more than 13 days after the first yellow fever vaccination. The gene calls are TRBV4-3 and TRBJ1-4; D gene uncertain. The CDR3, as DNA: TGCGCCAGCAGCCAAGATGGACGGGCAACTAATGAAAAACTGTTTTTT. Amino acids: CASSQDGRATNEKLFF.